The text below deals with one T cell receptor beta chain. The data stem from a study of blood T cell repertoires in COVID-19. Turning to the study itself: Samples of COVID-19 (acute and convalescent) were obtained from the United States, Italy and Spain. Nucleic acid was either cDNA or gDNA, and it came from T cells, B-cell-depleted T cells, or PBMCs.

The V gene's germline CDR1 is SGHTA and CDR2 FQGNSA. J was trimmed by 1 base and V by 4 bases; bases with no gene match: 5. The CDR3 totals 15 residues. The authors' processing: Amplification with reference gene primers provided the estimates of nucleated cell counts. Clones were read by immunoSEQ multiplex PCR, and TCRdb kept only the in-frame ones, dropping some. V, J and clone size are taken as reported in that table, and D and trimming were inferred from the DNA itself. The sample holds hundreds of thousands of clones, 80% to 90% seen once. The sequence derives from a man younger than 40 with active or convalescent COVID-19. The rearrangement joins TRBV7-2 to TRBJ2-3; 7 positions match TRBD1. The source material was peripheral blood. The CDR3 loop reads CASSYRQGRTDTQYF. In DNA form, the CDR3 reads TGTGCCAGCAGCTACCGACAGGGACGCACAGATACGCAGTATTTT. Variable domain in full (rest from reference TRBV7-2 and TRBJ2-3): GAGVSQSPSNKVTEKGKDVELRCDPISGHTALYWYRQSLGQGLEFLIYFQGNSAPDKSGLPSDRFSAERTGGSVSTLTIQRTQQEDSAVYLCASSYRQGRTDTQYFGPGTRLTVL.